The 7 T cell receptor beta chains below were found in one sample sequenced in a study of STAT3 mutations in large granular lymphocyte leukemia. General study results and limits: In T-cell large granular lymphocyte leukemia, about half of patients showed multiple immunodominant subclonotypes.

Data came from immunoSEQ multiplex PCR; TCRdb stores just in-frame clones and leaves some out. Of some 6,000 clones in the sample, approximately 91% were seen once. For these receptors, no antigen is known. The material sequenced was PBMCs. Every receptor here comes from a human donor with T large granular lymphocyte leukemia. Some clones in this sample may be carry-over from other donors' samples.

This clone was recorded once. V and J are TRBV12-5 and TRBJ2-1; 11 bases map to TRBD1. Germline lookup yields CDR1 LGHNT and CDR2 FRNRAP. This CDR3 region has 17 residues. The V and J ends lost 1 base and 8 bases, in that order; junction bases with no gene match: 10. CDR3 sequence: CASGLEKGDRGSDEQFF. CDR3 in DNA: TGTGCTAGTGGTTTGGAAAAGGGGGACAGGGGGAGCGATGAGCAGTTCTTC.

The V and J genes are TRBV5-6 and TRBJ2-4, with D perhaps TRBD1 or TRBD2 (5 bases each). This CDR3 has 16 residues. Germline values: CDR1 SGHDT, CDR2 YYEEEE. Trimming stripped 3 bases from V and 0 bases from J, with 13 bases between. The chain's CDR3 is CASSSGAGVAKNIQYF. CDR3 sequence (DNA): TGTGCCAGCAGCTCCGGGGCTGGGGTAGCCAAAAACATTCAGTACTTC.

The CDR3 region is CASSFTSSSSYEQYF. In nucleotides, the CDR3 is TGTGCCAGCAGCTTTACTAGCTCGAGCTCCTACGAGCAGTACTTC. V gene TRBV11-2 combines with J gene TRBJ2-7; D perhaps matches TRBD2 (6 bases). This CDR3 comprises 15 residues. CDR1 is SGHAT, CDR2 FQNNGV, per germline. V was cut by 3 bases and J by 0 bases, with 12 bases left in between.

The chain carries TRBV5-4 and TRBJ2-7; D possibly uses TRBD1 or TRBD2 (6 bases each). The CDR3 is made up of 12 amino acids. Trimming pared 1 base from V and 8 bases from J, leaving 10 bases between. Germline V gives CDR1 SGHNT, CDR2 YYREEE (reference sequence). The chain's CDR3 is CASSLPGAKQYV. The CDR3, as DNA: TGTGCCAGCAGCTTGCCGGGGGCGAAGCAGTACGTC.

This clone counts as large. The V and J genes are TRBV18 and TRBJ2-3; 10 bases fit TRBD2. The CDR3 is 18 amino acids. V dropped 1 base and J dropped 2; count of bases not matched to a gene: 9. Germline CDR1 reads KGHSH; CDR2 reads LQKENI. CDR3 sequence reads: CASSPLDPLAGDTDTQYF. The CDR3 nucleotides are TGTGCCAGCTCACCACTGGATCCCCTAGCGGGGGACACAGATACGCAGTATTTT.

The J gene is TRBJ2-4, the V gene TRBV2, with 9 positions matching TRBD1. Germline CDR1 reads SNHLY; CDR2 reads FYNNEI. V lost 7 bases and J lost 8; bases outside the gene matches: 15. This CDR3 is 16 amino acids long. CDR3 region: CASTTTGQGLGDIQYF. CDR3 DNA: TGTGCCAGCACCACTACGGGACAGGGCTTGGGTGACATTCAGTACTTC.

This clone was seen a single time. The chain has TRBV28 and TRBJ2-5; tentatively, D is TRBD1 or TRBD2 (5 bases each). The V and J ends lost 6 bases and 3 bases respectively, with 11 bases between them. The CDR3 totals 13 residues. Looked up from germline, CDR1 is MDHEN and CDR2 is SYDVKM. The chain's CDR3 is CASSRMGEETQYF. The CDR3 DNA reads TGTGCCAGCAGCCGCATGGGGGAAGAGACCCAGTACTTC.